This T cell receptor (beta chain) appears in the sequencing data of a study of response to subunit inactivated influenza vaccine. Overall study results and limits: Few additional T cells are recruited per seasonal influenza vaccination, authors suggested.

The V end was cut by 8 bases, the J end by 4 bases, with 14 bases between. Germline-derived CDR1 and CDR2 are MNHNS and SASEGT. CDR3 size: 13 residues. TCRdb re-analysed the RT-PCR reads in MiXCR, keeping a single row per CDR3 protein. The table lists about 610,000 distinct CDR3 sequences, 14% of them singletons. In its sample, this clonotype was seen a few times. Its antigen is still unknown. The receptor was derived from a man between 50 and 59 years old who received an inactivated influenza vaccine. Sequenced material: PBMCs from blood, taken 11 to 12 days after vaccination. The rearrangement links TRBV6-1 to TRBJ2-5; D call uncertain. CDR3 loop: CASQGWRGETQYF. The CDR3 nucleotides are TGTGCCAGCCAAGGGTGGAGAGGAGAGACCCAGTACTTC.